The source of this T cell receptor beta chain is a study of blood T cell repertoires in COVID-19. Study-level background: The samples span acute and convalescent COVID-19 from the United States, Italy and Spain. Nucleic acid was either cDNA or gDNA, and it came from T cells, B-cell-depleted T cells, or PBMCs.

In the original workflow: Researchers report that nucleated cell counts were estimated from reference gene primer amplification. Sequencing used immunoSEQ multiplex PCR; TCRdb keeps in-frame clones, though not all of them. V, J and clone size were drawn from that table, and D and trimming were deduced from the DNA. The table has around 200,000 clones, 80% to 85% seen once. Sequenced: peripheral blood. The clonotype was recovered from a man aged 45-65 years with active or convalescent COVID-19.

The CDR3 DNA sequence: TGCGCCAGCAGCGGGGGACAGGGAGACACCGGGGAGCTGTTTTTT. Translation: CASSGGQGDTGELFF. This chain links TRBV5-1 with TRBJ2-2, with 9 bases that match TRBD1. Germline V gene lookup returns CDR1 SGHRS and CDR2 YFSETQ. V lost 4 bases to trimming and J lost 3 bases; unmatched junction nucleotides: 4. This CDR3 contains 15 residues.